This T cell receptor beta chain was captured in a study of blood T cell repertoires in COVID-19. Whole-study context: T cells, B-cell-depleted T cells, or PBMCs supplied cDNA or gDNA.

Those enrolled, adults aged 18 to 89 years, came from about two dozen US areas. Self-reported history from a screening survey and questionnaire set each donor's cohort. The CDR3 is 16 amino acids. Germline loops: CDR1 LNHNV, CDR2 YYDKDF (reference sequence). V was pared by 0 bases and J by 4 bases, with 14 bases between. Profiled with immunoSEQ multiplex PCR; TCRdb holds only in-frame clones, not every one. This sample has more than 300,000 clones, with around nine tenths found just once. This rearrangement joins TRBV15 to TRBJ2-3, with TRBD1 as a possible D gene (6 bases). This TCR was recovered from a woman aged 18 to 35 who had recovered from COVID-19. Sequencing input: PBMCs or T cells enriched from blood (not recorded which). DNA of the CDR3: TGTGCCACCAGCAGAGATGGGGCAGGGGTCGCAGATACGCAGTATTTT. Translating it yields CATSRDGAGVADTQYF.